This T cell receptor (beta chain) was sequenced for a study of blood T cell repertoires in COVID-19. V lost 3 bases and J lost 4; bases outside the gene matches: 9. Germline V gives CDR1 SGDLS, CDR2 YYNGEE. The CDR3 is 15 amino acids. Sequenced by immunoSEQ multiplex PCR; TCRdb stores in-frame clones only, minus some. The sample includes 95,000 to 150,000 clones, about 81% of them seen just once. This chain uses TRBV9 with TRBJ1-2; 7 nucleotides line up with TRBD1. Sequencing used peripheral blood. The clonotype comes from a woman between 45 and 65 years old with acute or convalescent COVID-19. CDR3: CASSDGQVGAYGYTF. CDR3 DNA sequence: TGTGCCAGCAGCGACGGACAGGTCGGGGCCTATGGCTACACCTTC. Using reference TRBV9 and TRBJ1-2 for the parts outside the CDR3, the full variable domain is DSGVTQTPKHLITATGQRVTLRCSPRSGDLSVYWYQQSLDQGLQFLIQYYNGEERAKGNILERFSAQQFPDLHSELNLSSLELGDSALYFCASSDGQVGAYGYTFGSGTRLTVV.